This record looks at one T cell receptor (beta chain) sequence and its context. Its antigen is not known. Germline V gene lookup returns CDR1 KGHSH and CDR2 LQKENI. Trimming stripped 1 base from V and 1 base from J, with 10 bases between. This CDR3 contains 15 residues. This sample is part of a study of cytomegalovirus exposure and HLA in healthy donors. Findings of the study overall: TRBV6-2, TRBV6-3 and other indistinguishable V segments were excluded. About 87% or about 30% of the time was how often most TCR beta V segments were productive, according to an earlier analysis.

Everyone who donated was a healthy bone marrow donor. With 60 Vbeta and 13 Jbeta primers, the PCR was carried out. Per the original methods: It was a later analysis that counted 83 million or so unique TCR beta chains, of which some 9.9 million were shared. This table comes from immunoSEQ multiplex PCR, and its TCRdb copy is limited to in-frame clones, with some not included. That table gives V, J and clone size, and the DNA gave D and trimming. The table includes about 120,000 clones, roughly 70% detected once. The source is a woman aged 40 to 50 in good health and CMV-seronegative. J is TRBJ1-1 and V is TRBV18; perhaps TRBD1 as D (6 bases). Sequenced material: PBMCs. CDR3 sequence: CASSPRQTGNTEAFF. The CDR3 DNA follows: TGTGCCAGCTCACCACGCCAGACAGGGAACACTGAAGCTTTCTTT.